A selection of T cell receptor beta chains follows, all from one sample in a study of T cell responses to AZD1222 COVID-19 vaccine. The assay was immunoSEQ multiplex PCR, and TCRdb's table has in-frame clones only and misses some. The sample contains 150,000 or so clones, 80% to 95% of which appear only once. The material was peripheral blood, obtained on day 0 of AZD1222 vaccination. These receptors came from an adult in good health. Both conserved end residues are part of each CDR3. The D gene is left open where the match is weak. Clone size is shown for a subset of rows, as once, few, many or a class of expanded clone.

D gene	J gene	clone size	V gene	CDR3 DNA	CDR3 protein
-	TRBJ2-2	-	TRBV2	TGTGCCAGCAGTAAGGACGTGGGGCCCGGGGAGCTGTTTTTT	CASSKDVGPGELFF
-	TRBJ1-3	-	TRBV4-1	TGCGCCAGCAGCCTTCCAACCTCACCCTCTGGAAACACCATATATTTT	CASSLPTSPSGNTIYF
TRBD1	TRBJ1-2	-	TRBV28	TGTGCCAGCAGCCCCTGGGACAGGGGTGTCTATGGCTACACCTTC	CASSPWDRGVYGYTF
-	TRBJ2-4	-	TRBV27	TGTGCCAGCAGTTTATCGGGGACACTACTGGGCAACATTCAGTACTTC	CASSLSGTLLGNIQYF
TRBD2	TRBJ2-5	-	TRBV10-3	TGTGCCACAGGACTAGCGGGAGCTGATCAGAAGACCCAGTACTTC	CATGLAGADQKTQYF
TRBD2	TRBJ2-3	-	TRBV7-8	TGTGCCAGCAGCTTAGACGCTAGCGGGGCTAGCACAGATACGCAGTATTTT	CASSLDASGASTDTQYF
-	TRBJ2-2	-	TRBV5-1	TGCGCCAGCAGCCTGACAAGCGGTCGGGGCACCGGGGAGCTGTTTTTT	CASSLTSGRGTGELFF
TRBD2	TRBJ2-2	-	TRBV6-4	TGTGCCAGCAGGAAACACGGGGGGTCCGGGGAGCTGTTTTTT	CASRKHGGSGELFF
TRBD1	TRBJ2-7	-	TRBV29-1	TGCAGCGTTCAAAGACAGGGCCGAGGGGAGCAGTACTTC	CSVQRQGRGEQYF
-	TRBJ1-1	-	TRBV4-1	TGCGCCAGCAGTCGAGGAGGATACACTGAAGCTTTCTTT	CASSRGGYTEAFF
-	TRBJ2-1	-	TRBV7-8	TGTGCCAGCAGCTTAGTGATGAGAGATGAGCAGTTCTTC	CASSLVMRDEQFF
TRBD1	TRBJ1-5	-	TRBV19	TGTGCCAGTAGTATAGATGGACAGGGTCTGAATCAGCCCCAGCATTTT	CASSIDGQGLNQPQHF
-	TRBJ2-3	-	TRBV6-4	TGTGCCAGCAGCCTTGTGGGTGACACAGATACGCAGTATTTT	CASSLVGDTDTQYF
TRBD1	TRBJ2-6	-	TRBV19	TGTGCCAGTAGTGGGCGGACAGGGGTGGCGTGGAGCTCTGGGGCCAACGTCCTGACTTTC	CASSGRTGVAWSSGANVLTF
-	TRBJ1-2	once	TRBV2	TGTGCCAGCAGTGAAGGAAGGAACTATGGCTACACCTTC	CASSEGRNYGYTF
TRBD2	TRBJ2-7	-	TRBV7-3	TGTGCCAGCAGCTCGGGACTAGCGGGAGCCGAGCAGTACTTC	CASSSGLAGAEQYF
-	TRBJ1-5	-	TRBV21-1	TGTGCCAGCAGCAAAGGGGGCAATCAGCCCCAGCATTTT	CASSKGGNQPQHF
TRBD1	TRBJ1-4	-	TRBV6-5	TGTGCCAGCAGGGACAGGGGGCCTGAAAAACTGTTTTTT	CASRDRGPEKLFF
-	TRBJ1-2	once	TRBV19	TGTGCCAGTAGTGGAAGGGGCCGGACCTCTACTAACTATGGCTACACCTTC	CASSGRGRTSTNYGYTF
TRBD2	TRBJ2-3	-	TRBV15	TGTGCCACCAGCAGACCGACTAGCGGAGTCACAGATACGCAGTATTTT	CATSRPTSGVTDTQYF
-	TRBJ1-2	-	TRBV10-2	TGCGCCAGCAGTTCGACGGATAACTATGGCTACACCTTC	CASSSTDNYGYTF
TRBD1	TRBJ1-5	-	TRBV19	TGTGCCAGTAGTATTCAGGGGGTTAATCAGCCCCAGCATTTT	CASSIQGVNQPQHF
-	TRBJ2-7	-	TRBV19	TGTGCCAGTAGTATGTGGGGCCTTGGGGGCCGGGAGCAGTACTTC	CASSMWGLGGREQYF
-	TRBJ2-5	-	TRBV3-1/TRBV3-2	TGTGCCAGCAGCCGTCCCGGGACACGGGCACAGTACTTC	CASSRPGTRAQYF
TRBD1	TRBJ1-3	-	TRBV2	TGTATCAGGGGGAGTGGAAACACCATATATTTT	CIRGSGNTIYF
TRBD2	TRBJ2-1	-	TRBV27	TGTGCCAGCAGTGAGGGGGGACTAGCATTTAATGAGCAGTTCTTC	CASSEGGLAFNEQFF
-	TRBJ2-6	-	TRBV5-4	TGTGCCAGCAGCTTGGACGCAGTGCGCTCTGGGGCCAACGTCCTGACTTTC	CASSLDAVRSGANVLTF
TRBD1	TRBJ2-7	-	TRBV18	TGTGCCAGCTCACCATTTACAGGGGATAGCGAGCAGTACTTC	CASSPFTGDSEQYF
-	TRBJ1-4	-	TRBV7-9	TGTGCCAGCAGCCCTCCAGGCATGGAGGAAAAACTGTTTTTT	CASSPPGMEEKLFF
-	TRBJ1-2	-	TRBV10-1	TGCGCCAGCAGTGCCAACCGGAGGGGCAATGGCTACACCTTC	CASSANRRGNGYTF
-	TRBJ2-3	-	TRBV10-3	TGTGCCATCAGAACCAACACAGATACGCAGTATTTT	CAIRTNTDTQYF
-	TRBJ2-7	-	TRBV27	TGTGCCAGCAGTTATCAGAGGGGGACCGCCTCCCCCTACGAGCAGTACTTC	CASSYQRGTASPYEQYF
-	TRBJ2-5	-	TRBV6-2/TRBV6-3	TGTGCCAGCAGTTCCCCACGTAGGAGGGAGACCCAGTACTTC	CASSSPRRRETQYF
TRBD2	TRBJ2-3	few	TRBV6-5	TGTGCCAGCACCGACAGCGGGAGTCGCACAGATACGCAGTATTTT	CASTDSGSRTDTQYF
-	TRBJ2-5	-	TRBV10-3	TGTGCCATCAGTTCAGGGGGGAGCGAGACCCAGTACTTC	CAISSGGSETQYF
-	TRBJ1-4	once	TRBV21-1	TGTGCCAGCAGCATCGACAGGCATAATGAAAAACTGTTTTTT	CASSIDRHNEKLFF
TRBD1	TRBJ2-1	-	TRBV6-6	TGTGCCAGCAGTCGGACAGGGGCATACAATGAGCAGTTCTTC	CASSRTGAYNEQFF
-	TRBJ1-2	-	TRBV18	TGTGCCAGCTCACCACCGTTTGCGGGGGCCTCGGATGGCTACACCTTC	CASSPPFAGASDGYTF
-	TRBJ2-6	-	TRBV5-4	TGTGCCAGCAGATCCCCCGGCGGGGCCAACGTCCTGACTTTC	CASRSPGGANVLTF
TRBD2	TRBJ2-5	-	TRBV4-1	TGCGCCAGCAGCCAAGGGACTAGGGATGGCGAGACCCAGTACTTC	CASSQGTRDGETQYF
-	TRBJ2-7	-	TRBV27	TGTGCCAGCAGTTTAACAGGGAGGGTGGGCTACGAGCAGTACTTC	CASSLTGRVGYEQYF
-	TRBJ2-6	-	TRBV13	TGTGCCAGCAGCTTAGGCCCCGGGGGTTTCTCTGGGGCCAACGTCCTGACTTTC	CASSLGPGGFSGANVLTF
-	TRBJ2-7	-	TRBV4-1	TGCGCCAGCAGCCAAGCCGTATTGCAGGGCTTAGTCTACGAGCAGTACTTC	CASSQAVLQGLVYEQYF
-	TRBJ2-1	-	TRBV27	TGTGCCAGCAGTGTTGTACCGGGTTTAGGTCATGAGCAGTTCTTC	CASSVVPGLGHEQFF
-	TRBJ2-7	-	TRBV2	TGTGCCAGTAGGACGTTTGGGGCCCCCTACGAGCAGTACTTC	CASRTFGAPYEQYF
TRBD1	TRBJ2-7	few	TRBV6-5	TGTGCCAGCAGTTACTCTCCGGGACAGGGATCCTACGAGCAGTACTTC	CASSYSPGQGSYEQYF
-	TRBJ1-5	-	TRBV6-2/TRBV6-3	TGTGCCAGCAGTTACTCGATCAGGGGCCCCAATCAGCCCCAGCATTTT	CASSYSIRGPNQPQHF
-	TRBJ1-2	once	TRBV3-1/TRBV3-2	TGTGCCAGCAGCCCCCTACAGGGTTTATATGGCTACACCTTC	CASSPLQGLYGYTF
TRBD1	TRBJ2-7	once	TRBV30	TGTGCCGGGATGACCCGGGACAGCCCCTACGAGCAGTACTTC	CAGMTRDSPYEQYF